The 2 T cell receptor beta chains presented below share a single source sample, sequenced in a study of blood T cell repertoires in COVID-19. Profiled with immunoSEQ multiplex PCR; TCRdb holds only in-frame clones, not every one. The sample has approximately 200,000 clones, about 81% seen once. Sequencing was performed on peripheral blood. These TCRs come from an elderly woman with COVID-19, enrolled during active disease.

The chain recombines TRBV5-4 with TRBJ2-7; D might be TRBD2 (6 bases). V was trimmed by 3 bases and J by 5 bases, leaving 15 bases between them. This CDR3 is built from 14 residues. The germline V gene has CDR1 SGHNT and CDR2 YYREEE (reference sequence). The CDR3 coding sequence is TGTGCCAGCAGCTCGGGACTTCCGAGGAACGAGCAGTACTTC. Protein product: CASSSGLPRNEQYF.

The gene calls are TRBV10-1 and TRBJ1-5; D might be TRBD1 (5 bases). Trimming shortened V by 6 bases and J by 3 bases, and 12 bases separated the two germline ends. Germline V lookup: CDR1 WNHNN, CDR2 SYGVQD (reference sequence). This CDR3 is 14 amino acids long. The CDR3 reads CASRGGHINQPQHF. The CDR3 nucleotides read TGCGCCAGCAGGGGTGGACATATCAATCAGCCCCAGCATTTT.